What follows are 19 T cell receptor beta chains derived from one specimen sequenced in a study of PD-1 blockade in classical Hodgkin lymphoma. Some clones are missing from TCRdb's copy, which holds only in-frame ones; the method was immunoSEQ multiplex PCR. The repertoire consists of just over 25,000 clones, with around 70% occurring once and the leading ten covering about 12%. All patients relapsed after autologous stem cell transplantation, and brentuximab vedotin exposure varied. Sequenced material: peripheral blood mononuclear cells (PBMCs), taken before the second cycle of nivolumab. Receptors were obtained from a human donor with classical Hodgkin lymphoma.

The chain combines TRBV6-1 with TRBJ2-1; D not certain. Germline V gene sequence: CDR1 MNHNS, CDR2 SASEGT. CDR3 length: 14 residues. Between the trimmed V and J ends, which lost 9 bases and 0 bases, there was a span of 12 bases. This CDR3 is CASKNSGSYNEQFF. DNA of the CDR3: TGTGCCAGTAAAAATTCCGGCTCCTACAATGAGCAGTTCTTC.

The J gene is TRBJ2-7, the V gene TRBV29-1, with D perhaps matching TRBD1 (5 bases). This CDR3 is 12 amino acids long. V lost 7 bases, J lost 1 base, and 11 bases lay in between. CDR1 is SQVTM and CDR2 is ANQGSEA in the germline V gene. CDR3 loop: CSAGRTSYEQYF. CDR3 DNA: TGCAGCGCAGGGCGGACATCCTACGAGCAGTACTTC.

This clone was seen more than once but under ten times. The V call is TRBV10-1, the J call TRBJ2-3; 7 bases fit TRBD1. Germline assignment: CDR1 WNHNN and CDR2 SYGVQD (reference sequence). The CDR3 loop spans 15 amino acids. The junction had 8 bases not matched to a gene; V was cut back by 2 bases and J by 6 bases. This chain's CDR3 is CASSERQGVGDTQYF. CDR3 bases: TGCGCCAGCAGTGAGCGGCAGGGGGTGGGTGATACGCAGTATTTT.

The rearrangement uses TRBV27 and TRBJ2-2, with D possibly matching TRBD2 (6 bases). Per the germline V gene, CDR1 is MNHEY and CDR2 is SMNVEV (reference sequence). There are 14 residues in the CDR3. The germline V and J ends were trimmed by 8 bases and 5 bases, with 15 bases remaining between them. In DNA, the CDR3 is TGTGCCAGCCGCGGAGGGGCAAAGACCGGGGAGCTGTTTTTT. Protein product: CASRGGAKTGELFF.

The DNA for the CDR3 is TGTGCCAGCAGCACCAAACTAGCGGGGGTCTACAATGAGCAGTTCTTC. This encodes CASSTKLAGVYNEQFF. The chain recombines TRBV9 with TRBJ2-1; 11 bases map to TRBD2. Germline CDR1 and CDR2: SGDLS and YYNGEE. This CDR3 contains 16 residues. With 4 bases clipped from V and 3 bases from J, the junction kept 6 bases outside the gene matches.

This clone was seen only once. The chain employs TRBV5-4 and TRBJ2-7; D call uncertain. Germline assignment: CDR1 SGHNT and CDR2 YYREEE (reference sequence). There are 10 residues in the CDR3. V was cut by 6 bases and J by 7 bases, with 8 bases left in between. The CDR3: CASKDIEQYF. As DNA, the CDR3 is TGTGCCAGCAAAGACATTGAGCAGTACTTC.

The genes are TRBV7-9 and TRBJ1-5; no clear D gene. Germline values: CDR1 SEHNR, CDR2 FQNEAQ (reference sequence). The length of the CDR3 is 13 residues. V shed 6 bases and J shed 2 bases, with 8 bases lying between them. CDR3 protein: CASSYMGNQPQHF. CDR3 DNA: TGTGCCAGCAGTTATATGGGCAATCAGCCCCAGCATTTT.

CDR3 region: CASSHLYDEQFF. CDR3 coding DNA: TGCGCCAGCAGCCACCTATACGATGAGCAGTTCTTC. The rearrangement links TRBV4-3 to TRBJ2-1, with D unresolved. Trimming removed 3 bases from V and 8 bases from J, with 8 bases in between. Germline values: CDR1 LGHNA, CDR2 YSLEER. CDR3 size: 12 residues.

The chain combines TRBV4-1 with TRBJ2-1, with 7 positions matching TRBD2. Germline V gene sequence: CDR1 MGHRA, CDR2 YSYEKL. Losses at the gene ends were 3 bases for V and 2 bases for J; bases not matched to a gene: 7. The CDR3 runs to 16 residues. The chain's CDR3 is CASSQVGLVTYNEQFF. In DNA, the CDR3 is TGCGCCAGCAGCCAGGTAGGACTAGTCACCTACAATGAGCAGTTCTTC.

The rearrangement joins TRBV7-2 to TRBJ2-3, with unresolved D. Trimming took off 1 base at V and 1 base at J, with 3 bases between the two ends. The CDR3 extends over 13 amino acids. Germline CDR1 SGHTA, CDR2 FQGNSA. The CDR3 spells CASSLGGTDTQYF. The DNA for the CDR3 is TGTGCCAGCAGCTTAGGGGGCACAGATACGCAGTATTTT. The entire variable domain, with the rest obtained from reference TRBV7-2 and TRBJ2-3, is as follows: GAGVSQSPSNKVTEKGKDVELRCDPISGHTALYWYRQSLGQGLEFLIYFQGNSAPDKSGLPSDRFSAERTGGSVSTLTIQRTQQEDSAVYLCASSLGGTDTQYFGPGTRLTVL.

This clone was observed a few times. The V and J genes are TRBV7-2 and TRBJ1-1; possible D gene TRBD1, 5 bases. CDR1 and CDR2 from the germline V gene are SGHTA and FQGNSA. There are 17 residues in the CDR3. Trimming removed 5 bases from V and 2 bases from J, with 21 bases in between. The CDR3 DNA sequence: TGTGCCAGCAGCCGACCCCGAGAGACAGTTTTTAACACTGAAGCTTTCTTT. It encodes CASSRPRETVFNTEAFF.

The gene calls are TRBV4-3 and TRBJ2-1; weak D call: TRBD2 (6 bases). Deletions cut 0 bases from V and 6 bases from J, with 6 bases between. The CDR3 totals 13 residues. Germline CDR1 is LGHNA and CDR2 is YSLEER. The CDR3: CASSQELANEQFF. CDR3 nucleotides: TGCGCCAGCAGCCAAGAACTAGCCAATGAGCAGTTCTTC.

The chain recombines TRBV9 with TRBJ1-2; TRBD1 matches 7 bases. J gave up 8 bases and V 0 bases, and 4 bases lay outside the gene matches. The germline V gene encodes CDR1 SGDLS and CDR2 YYNGEE. This CDR3 contains 13 residues. CDR3: CASSVGSGGGYTF. The CDR3 bases are TGTGCCAGCAGCGTAGGGTCAGGGGGAGGCTACACCTTC.

This clone was seen only once. The V gene is TRBV19, the J gene TRBJ1-5; the D gene is possibly TRBD1 (6 bases). Per the germline V gene, CDR1 is LNHDA and CDR2 is SQIVND (reference sequence). The CDR3 extends over 19 amino acids. Trimming shortened V by 4 bases and J by 0 bases, and 22 bases separated the two germline ends. The CDR3 protein is CASSTLVPGTKYSNQPQHF. The DNA for the CDR3 is TGTGCCAGTAGTACCCTCGTCCCCGGGACAAAATATAGCAATCAGCCCCAGCATTTT.

The gene calls are TRBV2 and TRBJ1-1, with a possible D match to TRBD1 (5 bases). The CDR3 length is 13 residues. The germline V gene has CDR1 SNHLY and CDR2 FYNNEI. The V end was cut by 4 bases, the J end by 1 base, with 7 bases between. CDR3 sequence reads: CASSADRNTEAFF. The CDR3 DNA follows: TGTGCCAGCAGTGCTGACAGGAACACTGAAGCTTTCTTT.

This clone has only a few counts. The chain links TRBV18 to TRBJ2-2, with TRBD1 matching 7 bases. The CDR3 sequence is 15 residues long. The germline V gene has CDR1 KGHSH and CDR2 LQKENI. V lost 6 bases and J lost 2; bases outside the gene matches: 6. CDR3 region: CASSKGTANTGELFF. The CDR3 DNA reads TGTGCCAGCTCCAAAGGGACAGCCAACACCGGGGAGCTGTTTTTT.

The chain carries TRBV11-2 and TRBJ2-5, with 10 bases lining up with TRBD2. Germline V CDR1 and CDR2: SGHAT, FQNNGV. The V gene end was trimmed by 0 bases and the J gene end by 5 bases; junction bases not matched to a gene: 12. This CDR3 region has 18 residues. CDR3 nucleotide sequence: TGTGCCAGCAGCTTAGATCGAGCGGGAGGGCCTAGGGAGGAGACCCAGTACTTC. Its translation: CASSLDRAGGPREETQYF.

This clone has just a few counts. J is TRBJ2-5 and V is TRBV2; unclear D gene. The V end lost 1 base, the J end lost 1 base, and 7 bases lay between the germline ends. The CDR3 spans 14 residues. CDR1 is SNHLY, CDR2 FYNNEI, per germline. CDR3 in amino acids: CASSEDRLQETQYF. For the CDR3, the DNA is TGTGCCAGCAGTGAAGACAGACTCCAAGAGACCCAGTACTTC.

This clone was observed a handful of times. The chain recombines TRBV5-6 with TRBJ2-5; D unclear. The CDR3 has 14 residues. The V gene lost 4 bases and the J gene lost 4 bases, with 14 bases spanning the gap. CDR1 and CDR2 from the germline V gene are SGHDT and YYEEEE. The CDR3 spells CASSGVRQTETQYF. The CDR3 DNA follows: TGTGCCAGCAGCGGAGTTAGGCAAACAGAGACCCAGTACTTC.